These T cell receptor beta chains were read from a single sample in a study of cytomegalovirus exposure and HLA in healthy donors. Profiling relied on immunoSEQ multiplex PCR, and the TCRdb table lists in-frame clones only, not all of them. The sample has roughly 99,000 clones; less than 85% are singletons. Material for sequencing was PBMCs. Receptors were obtained from a man younger than 30 in good health and CMV-seronegative. Both conserved end residues are part of each CDR3. The order of the fields is CDR3 protein, CDR3 DNA, D gene, V gene, clone size, J gene. The D gene is left open where the match is weak. Some rows have no size entry. The others give once, few or many, or a class for an expanded clone.

CDR3 protein: CASAGTGENIQYF
CDR3 DNA: TGCGCCAGCGCCGGGACAGGTGAAAACATTCAGTACTTC
D gene: TRBD1
V gene: TRBV5-1
clone size: -
J gene: TRBJ2-4

CDR3 protein: CAISGVGETQYF
CDR3 DNA: TGTGCCATCAGTGGGGTCGGGGAGACCCAGTACTTC
D gene: -
V gene: TRBV10-3
clone size: -
J gene: TRBJ2-5

CDR3 protein: CASSEDRGFTGELFF
CDR3 DNA: TGTGCCAGCAGTGAGGACAGGGGGTTCACCGGGGAGCTGTTTTTT
D gene: TRBD1
V gene: TRBV2
clone size: -
J gene: TRBJ2-2

CDR3 protein: CASRQGLSTEAFF
CDR3 DNA: TGCGCCAGCAGACAGGGTTTGAGCACTGAAGCTTTCTTT
D gene: -
V gene: TRBV4-3
clone size: -
J gene: TRBJ1-1

CDR3 protein: CASSIGTSNEQFF
CDR3 DNA: TGTGCCAGTAGTATCGGGACTAGCAATGAGCAGTTCTTC
D gene: TRBD2
V gene: TRBV19
clone size: -
J gene: TRBJ2-1

CDR3 protein: CASSVSGGPNEKLFF
CDR3 DNA: TGTGCCAGCAGTGTATCAGGGGGACCGAATGAAAAACTGTTTTTT
D gene: TRBD1
V gene: TRBV6-5
clone size: few
J gene: TRBJ1-4

CDR3 protein: CASSNGRGGETQYF
CDR3 DNA: TGTGCCAGCAGTAACGGGAGGGGTGGAGAGACCCAGTACTTC
D gene: TRBD2
V gene: TRBV6-1
clone size: medium-sized
J gene: TRBJ2-5

CDR3 protein: CASSQRGSYEQYF
CDR3 DNA: TGTGCCAGCAGCCAGCGAGGGTCCTACGAGCAGTACTTC
D gene: -
V gene: TRBV4-2
clone size: -
J gene: TRBJ2-7

CDR3 protein: CASSQEGGVVDEQFF
CDR3 DNA: TGTGCCAGCAGCCAAGAAGGGGGCGTCGTCGATGAGCAGTTCTTC
D gene: TRBD1
V gene: TRBV4-2
clone size: few
J gene: TRBJ2-1

CDR3 protein: CASRDSAGLTDTQYF
CDR3 DNA: TGTGCCAGCAGGGACTCGGCCGGCCTTACGGATACGCAGTATTTT
D gene: -
V gene: TRBV14
clone size: -
J gene: TRBJ2-3

CDR3 protein: CASSGGYGYTF
CDR3 DNA: TGTGCCTCATCAGGGGGCTATGGCTACACCTTC
D gene: TRBD1
V gene: TRBV19
clone size: -
J gene: TRBJ1-2

CDR3 protein: CASTGQGARTIYF
CDR3 DNA: TGTGCCAGTACTGGGCAGGGCGCGCGCACCATATATTTT
D gene: -
V gene: TRBV19
clone size: -
J gene: TRBJ1-3

CDR3 protein: CASSLRSRDRHEQYF
CDR3 DNA: TGTGCCAGCAGCTTAAGATCCCGCGACAGGCACGAGCAGTACTTC
D gene: -
V gene: TRBV7-9
clone size: few
J gene: TRBJ2-7

CDR3 protein: CASSRPGYYGYTF
CDR3 DNA: TGTGCCAGCAGCCGACCAGGGTACTATGGCTACACCTTC
D gene: -
V gene: TRBV7-9
clone size: few
J gene: TRBJ1-2

CDR3 protein: CASSVLQGALNTGELFF
CDR3 DNA: TGTGCCAGCAGCGTACTACAGGGGGCCCTTAACACCGGGGAGCTGTTTTTT
D gene: TRBD1
V gene: TRBV9
clone size: -
J gene: TRBJ2-2

CDR3 protein: CASSPLSRQGRYEQYF
CDR3 DNA: TGTGCCAGCAGTCCGCTTAGTCGACAGGGGAGGTACGAGCAGTACTTC
D gene: TRBD1
V gene: TRBV6-6
clone size: -
J gene: TRBJ2-7

CDR3 protein: CASSSTSGTGGYGYTF
CDR3 DNA: TGTGCCAGCAGTTCGACCTCCGGGACAGGGGGCTATGGCTACACCTTC
D gene: TRBD1
V gene: TRBV27
clone size: -
J gene: TRBJ1-2

CDR3 protein: CASSTTPTGRVPYEQYF
CDR3 DNA: TGCGCCAGCAGCACGACGCCCACAGGGCGCGTCCCCTACGAGCAGTACTTC
D gene: -
V gene: TRBV5-1
clone size: -
J gene: TRBJ2-7

CDR3 protein: CASRVAAGGNEQYF
CDR3 DNA: TGTGCCAGCAGAGTAGCGGCAGGGGGCAACGAGCAGTACTTC
D gene: TRBD1
V gene: TRBV7-9
clone size: -
J gene: TRBJ2-7

CDR3 protein: CASSFGLNADTQYF
CDR3 DNA: TGTGCCAGCAGTTTTGGGCTAAACGCTGATACGCAGTATTTT
D gene: -
V gene: TRBV28
clone size: -
J gene: TRBJ2-3

CDR3 protein: CASPRRANTGELFF
CDR3 DNA: TGTGCCAGTCCCCGGAGGGCGAACACCGGGGAGCTGTTTTTT
D gene: -
V gene: TRBV6-8
clone size: -
J gene: TRBJ2-2

CDR3 protein: CASSTTGGLQPQHF
CDR3 DNA: TGTGCCAGCAGCACGACAGGGGGGCTTCAGCCCCAGCATTTT
D gene: TRBD1
V gene: TRBV7-8
clone size: -
J gene: TRBJ1-5

CDR3 protein: CSVDRVRNTEAFF
CDR3 DNA: TGCAGCGTTGACCGCGTTAGGAACACTGAAGCTTTCTTT
D gene: -
V gene: TRBV29-1
clone size: -
J gene: TRBJ1-1

CDR3 protein: CASSVGPMGVAYEQYF
CDR3 DNA: TGTGCCAGCAGCGTAGGACCCATGGGAGTAGCCTACGAGCAGTACTTC
D gene: -
V gene: TRBV9
clone size: -
J gene: TRBJ2-7

CDR3 protein: CASSGSSGNTIYF
CDR3 DNA: TGTGCCAGCAGTGGGAGCTCTGGAAACACCATATATTTT
D gene: -
V gene: TRBV6-6
clone size: few
J gene: TRBJ1-3

CDR3 protein: CASSNSGAEAFF
CDR3 DNA: TGTGCCAGCAGCAACTCGGGGGCTGAAGCTTTCTTT
D gene: -
V gene: TRBV9
clone size: -
J gene: TRBJ1-1